The 21 T cell receptor beta chains below come from one sample, sequenced in a study of T-cell memory formation after mild COVID-19. A single record per CDR3 protein comes from TCRdb applying MiXCR to the 5' RACE reads. The data show about 360,000 distinct CDR3 sequences, with roughly 13% seen just once and roughly 23% held by the top ten. Sequencing input: PBMCs or a T cell subset sorted from them (not recorded which). Receptors were obtained from a man between 18 and 35 years old who had mild COVID-19 (a few samples of this study predate the infection). Cell type and time point are not known.

V and J are TRBV6-5 and TRBJ2-3; perhaps TRBD1 as D (7 bases). CDR1 MNHEY and CDR2 SVGAGI come from the germline V gene. This CDR3 comprises 14 residues. V lost 0 bases to trimming and J lost 4 bases, with 8 bases between them. The CDR3 region is CASSYSRGADTQYF. The DNA of the CDR3 is TGTGCCAGCAGTTACTCCAGGGGGGCAGATACGCAGTATTTT.

CDR3 nucleotides: TGTGCCAGCAGCCGGGGACAGGGGATCGACGAGCAGTACTTC. It encodes CASSRGQGIDEQYF. The V gene is TRBV7-2, the J gene TRBJ2-7, with 10 bases identical to TRBD1. The ends lost 5 bases at V and 5 bases at J; junction bases unmatched: 6. The CDR3 contains 14 residues. Per the germline V gene, CDR1 is SGHTA and CDR2 is FQGNSA.

The J gene is TRBJ2-7, the V gene TRBV20-1; D call uncertain. The germline V gene encodes CDR1 DFQATT and CDR2 SNEGSKA (reference sequence). The CDR3 has 12 amino acids. V was shortened by 1 base and J by 0 bases, with 4 bases between the two germline ends. CDR3 amino acids: CSARGDSYEQYF. For the CDR3, the DNA is TGCAGTGCTAGAGGAGACTCCTACGAGCAGTACTTC.

Notes on this clonotype: Germline and junction disagree at one end, which may indicate a read error. The V and J genes are TRBV12-3 or TRBV12-4 and TRBJ2-6; 7 bases agree with TRBD1. The CDR3 consists of 16 residues. This CDR3 is CASSVARQGGANVLTF. The CDR3 DNA reads TGTGCCAGCAGTGTAGCCCGACAGGGAGGGGCCAACGTCCTGACTTTC.

This chain joins TRBV6-5 and TRBJ2-3; possibly TRBD2 for D (5 bases). This CDR3 has 16 residues. The V and J ends lost 2 bases and 4 bases respectively, with 16 bases between them. Germline V CDR1 and CDR2: MNHEY, SVGAGI. CDR3 sequence reads: CASSYRPGGDADTQYF. CDR3 nucleotides: TGTGCCAGCAGTTACAGGCCCGGAGGAGATGCAGATACGCAGTATTTT.

A few counts support this clonotype. CDR3 residues: CAIRDGVQETQYF. The CDR3 coding sequence is TGTGCCATCAGGGACGGGGTACAAGAGACCCAGTACTTC. The rearrangement links TRBV10-3 to TRBJ2-5; D is possibly TRBD2 (5 bases). The V gene's germline CDR1 is ENHRY and CDR2 SYGVKD. V gave up 6 bases and J gave up 2 bases, with 10 bases separating them. CDR3 length: 13 residues.

The V call is TRBV20-1, the J call TRBJ2-5; D is ambiguous. Trimming removed 4 bases from V and 5 bases from J, with 5 bases in between. Germline V gene data show CDR1 as DFQATT and CDR2 as SNEGSKA (reference sequence). CDR3 size: 10 residues. In DNA, the CDR3 is TGCAGTGCTAAGGATGAGACCCAGTACTTC. It translates to CSAKDETQYF.

In its sample, this clonotype was seen many times. The chain joins TRBV5-1 to TRBJ2-6, with D unresolved. Between the trimmed V and J ends, which lost 2 bases and 0 bases, there was a span of 9 bases. This CDR3 contains 16 residues. Germline V CDR1 and CDR2: SGHRS, YFSETQ. CDR3: CASSLWIPSGANVLTF. The CDR3 DNA follows: TGCGCCAGCAGCTTATGGATACCCTCTGGGGCCAACGTCCTGACTTTC.

This clonotype appeared a few times. The chain uses TRBV29-1 and TRBJ2-5; D remains unclear. CDR1 and CDR2 from the germline V gene are SQVTM and ANQGSEA. The CDR3 covers 13 residues. The germline V and J ends were trimmed by 0 bases and 2 bases, with 7 bases remaining between them. CDR3 in DNA: TGCAGCGTTGAAGATGACTTGCAAGAGACCCAGTACTTC. It translates to CSVEDDLQETQYF.

This clonotype was seen ten or more times. The chain recombines TRBV27 with TRBJ1-4; D remains ambiguous. The germline V and J ends were trimmed by 10 bases and 0 bases, with 12 bases remaining between them. CDR1 and CDR2 from the germline V gene are MNHEY and SMNVEV (reference sequence). The CDR3 extends over 14 amino acids. The CDR3 DNA follows: TGTGCCACCAGGCGGGCCTCAACTAATGAAAAACTGTTTTTT. This gives the protein CATRRASTNEKLFF.

This clonotype was counted only a few times. The chain couples TRBV7-3 to TRBJ2-2, with a tentative D call TRBD1 (6 bases). Germline CDR1 reads SGHTA; CDR2 reads FQGTGA. The CDR3 is 14 residues long. Between the trimmed V and J ends, which lost 4 bases and 6 bases, there was a span of 12 bases. The CDR3 nucleotides are TGTGCCAGCAGCTCTACCAGGGGTTCCGGGGAGCTGTTTTTT. It is translated as CASSSTRGSGELFF. Filled out from reference TRBV7-3 and TRBJ2-2, the complete variable domain reads GAGVSQTPSNKVTEKGKYVELRCDPISGHTALYWYRQSLGQGPEFLIYFQGTGAADDSGLPNDRFFAVRPEGSVSTLKIQRTERGDSAVYLCASSSTRGSGELFFGEGSRLTVL.

The chain links TRBV12-3 or TRBV12-4 to TRBJ2-6; 12 positions match TRBD1. V was clipped by 5 bases and J by 3 bases; unmatched bases: 11. The CDR3 totals 19 residues. The CDR3 nucleotides read TGTGCCAGCAGTCCCGCGGGGACAGGGGGCGCTTTTGGGGCCAACGTCCTGACTTTC. It is translated as CASSPAGTGGAFGANVLTF.

This clonotype was detected only a few times. CDR3 sequence: CAIRDGTSLNYGYTF. DNA of the CDR3: TGTGCCATCAGGGACGGAACCTCACTTAACTATGGCTACACCTTC. V gene TRBV10-3 combines with J gene TRBJ1-2; no reliable D call. V lost 6 bases, J lost 1 base, and 15 bases lay in between. This CDR3 has 15 amino acids. Germline assignment: CDR1 ENHRY and CDR2 SYGVKD.

The V gene is TRBV25-1, the J gene TRBJ2-5, with unresolved D. Germline V lookup: CDR1 MGHDK, CDR2 SYGVNS. Trimming left V 6 bases short and J 5 bases short, with 16 bases between. The CDR3 runs to 14 residues. DNA for the CDR3: TGTGCCAGCAGACCCCTCGAGGTTGGGGAGACCCAGTACTTC. Encoded protein: CASRPLEVGETQYF.

The sample holds many counts of this clonotype. V and J are TRBV19 and TRBJ1-5, with 9 bases aligning to TRBD1. Germline CDR1 reads LNHDA; CDR2 reads SQIVND (reference sequence). The V segment lost 9 bases and the J segment 4 bases; nucleotides outside the gene matches: 4. This CDR3 has 13 amino acids. CDR3 nucleotides: TGTGCCAGCAGCGGGACAGGGAATCAGCCCCAGCATTTT. It is translated as CASSGTGNQPQHF.

This clonotype showed up just a few times. The chain joins TRBV23-1 to TRBJ2-5; the match to TRBD1 covers 9 bases. TRBV23-1 is identified as an open reading frame with a role that is uncertain. J gave up 6 bases and V 6 bases, and 5 bases lay outside the gene matches. The CDR3 covers 13 residues. The CDR3 coding sequence is TGCGCCAGCAGGAAGGACAGGGGCAAGACCCAGTACTTC. Its translation is CASRKDRGKTQYF.

The V gene is TRBV15, the J gene TRBJ1-3; TRBD1 might be the D (5 bases). CDR3 size: 19 residues. Germline V lookup: CDR1 LNHNV, CDR2 YYDKDF (reference sequence). The V end lost 4 bases, the J end lost 0 bases, and 22 bases lay between the germline ends. The CDR3 DNA follows: TGTGCCACCAGCACCACTATTCTAACAGGTGCCATCTCTGGAAACACCATATATTTT. Amino acid sequence: CATSTTILTGAISGNTIYF. Based on the CDR3 plus reference TRBV15 and TRBJ1-3, the full variable domain is DAMVIQNPRYQVTQFGKPVTLSCSQTLNHNVMYWYQQKSSQAPKLLFHYYDKDFNNEADTPDNFQSRRPNTSFCFLDIRSPGLGDTAMYLCATSTTILTGAISGNTIYFGEGSWLTVV.

The sample holds one count of this clonotype. The CDR3 DNA sequence: TGTGCCAGCAGTGAATTTGAATTTGCCCAGTACTTC. This sequence encodes CASSEFEFAQYF. The chain couples TRBV2 to TRBJ2-5; D remains unclear. The V gene's germline CDR1 is SNHLY and CDR2 FYNNEI. This CDR3 spans 12 amino acids. Trimming pared 2 bases from V and 9 bases from J, leaving 10 bases between. The full variable domain, rest sourced from reference TRBV2 and TRBJ2-5, is EPEVTQTPSHQVTQMGQEVILRCVPISNHLYFYWYRQILGQKVEFLVSFYNNEISEKSEIFDDQFSVERPDGSNFTLKIRSTKLEDSAMYFCASSEFEFAQYFGPGTRLLVL.

This chain links TRBV20-1 with TRBJ2-3; 9 bases fit TRBD2. From germline, CDR1 is DFQATT and CDR2 SNEGSKA (reference sequence). The CDR3 loop spans 15 amino acids. Germline trimming cut 6 bases from V and 2 bases from J; bases unmatched to any gene: 9. For the CDR3, the DNA is TGCAGTGCCCCCCGACTAGCGGTTTTCACAGATACGCAGTATTTT. Translation gives CSAPRLAVFTDTQYF.

In this sample, this clonotype turned up a few times. This chain uses TRBV5-6 with TRBJ1-1, with D perhaps TRBD1 (5 bases). Germline V CDR1 and CDR2: SGHDT, YYEEEE. V was pared by 2 bases and J by 1 base, with 15 bases between. The CDR3 contains 16 residues. CDR3 in amino acids: CASSFLMGEGNTEAFF. CDR3 nucleotide sequence: TGTGCCAGCAGCTTTCTGATGGGGGAGGGGAACACTGAAGCTTTCTTT.

This chain links TRBV9 with TRBJ2-3, with D possibly called TRBD1 or TRBD2 (5 bases each). The CDR3 spans 17 residues. V was pared by 0 bases and J by 0 bases, with 14 bases between. Germline-derived CDR1 and CDR2 are SGDLS and YYNGEE. The DNA of the CDR3 is TGTGCCAGCAGCGTAGCTTTGGTCGGGGCCAGCACAGATACGCAGTATTTT. It specifies CASSVALVGASTDTQYF.